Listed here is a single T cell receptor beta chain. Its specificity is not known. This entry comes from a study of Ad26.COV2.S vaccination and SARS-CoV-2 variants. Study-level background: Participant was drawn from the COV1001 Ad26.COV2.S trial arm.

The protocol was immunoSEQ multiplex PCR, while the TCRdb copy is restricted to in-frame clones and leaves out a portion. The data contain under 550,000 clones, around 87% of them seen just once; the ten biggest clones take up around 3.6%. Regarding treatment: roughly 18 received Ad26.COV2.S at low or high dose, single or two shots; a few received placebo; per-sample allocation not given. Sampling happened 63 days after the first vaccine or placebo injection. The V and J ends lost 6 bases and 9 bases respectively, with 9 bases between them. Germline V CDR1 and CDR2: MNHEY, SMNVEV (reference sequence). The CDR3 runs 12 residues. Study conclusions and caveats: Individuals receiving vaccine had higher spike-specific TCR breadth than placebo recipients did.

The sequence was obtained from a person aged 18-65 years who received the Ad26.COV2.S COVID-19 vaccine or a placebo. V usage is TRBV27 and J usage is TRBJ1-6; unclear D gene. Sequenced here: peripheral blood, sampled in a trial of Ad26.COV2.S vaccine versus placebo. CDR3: CASSPVGSPLHF. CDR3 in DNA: TGTGCCAGCAGCCCGGTTGGTTCACCCCTCCACTTT.